This T cell receptor beta chain came from a study of siplizumab effects on memory and regulatory T cells. Study-wide findings and caveats: Most alloreactive clones went unmapped to unstimulated subsets; only a minor fraction mapped. Siplizumab produced a significant reduction in alloreactive sequences that were traceable to unstimulated CD4+ memory cells. Greater diversity than memory cells seemed evident in naive T cells, which also appeared to be major alloresponse contributors.

This clone came up once. Its antigen is not identified. The assay was immunoSEQ multiplex PCR, and TCRdb's table has in-frame clones only and misses some. The sample contains roughly 56,000 clones, roughly 93% of which appear only once. The source is a human donor in good health. Sequenced: CD8+ T cells sorted from blood.

CDR3 loop: CASSYPRQETQYF. The DNA for the CDR3 is TGTGCCAGCAGTTACCCCCGCCAAGAGACCCAGTACTTC. The J gene is TRBJ2-5, the V gene TRBV6-6; D uncertain. V gave up 2 bases and J gave up 1 base, with 5 bases separating them. This CDR3 has 13 residues. Germline V gene lookup returns CDR1 MNHNY and CDR2 SVGAGI (reference sequence).